Below are 15 T cell receptor beta chains sequenced from a single sample in a study of T-cell memory formation after mild COVID-19. TCRdb independently ran MiXCR on the 5' RACE reads; one entry per CDR3 protein. The sample has 250,000 to 350,000 distinct CDR3 sequences; under 20% are singletons. Sequences were obtained from PBMCs or a T cell subset sorted from them (not recorded which). The receptor source for this set is a man aged 18 to 30 who had mild COVID-19 (a few samples of this study predate the infection). Cell type and time point are not known.

This chain uses TRBV28 with TRBJ1-1; D uncertain. The V gene lost 8 bases and the J gene lost 1 base, with 14 bases spanning the gap. The CDR3 has 14 amino acids. Germline-derived CDR1 and CDR2 are MDHEN and SYDVKM. The CDR3 DNA is TGTGCCAGCGCCTCGGATCGGAAGAACACTGAAGCTTTCTTT. This sequence encodes CASASDRKNTEAFF.

The J gene is TRBJ1-1, the V gene TRBV7-3, with TRBD1 identical over 7 bases. Germline CDR1 is SGHTA and CDR2 is FQGTGA. CDR3 length: 13 residues. V was clipped by 5 bases and J by 5 bases; unmatched bases: 5. CDR3 loop: CASSRDRLTEAFF. As DNA, the CDR3 is TGTGCCAGCAGCCGGGACAGATTGACTGAAGCTTTCTTT. The full variable domain, its missing parts supplied by reference TRBV7-3 and TRBJ1-1, is GAGVSQTPSNKVTEKGKYVELRCDPISGHTALYWYRQSLGQGPEFLIYFQGTGAADDSGLPNDRFFAVRPEGSVSTLKIQRTERGDSAVYLCASSRDRLTEAFFGQGTRLTVV.

The chain is built from TRBV27 and TRBJ2-2, with D uncertain. V shed 4 bases and J shed 1 base, with 4 bases lying between them. This CDR3 has 13 amino acids. Germline assignment: CDR1 MNHEY and CDR2 SMNVEV (reference sequence). The CDR3 reads CASSWWNTGELFF. CDR3 nucleotides: TGTGCCAGCAGTTGGTGGAACACCGGGGAGCTGTTTTTT.

This clonotype was found a few times. The V gene is TRBV2, the J gene TRBJ1-6, with D maybe TRBD1 (5 bases). The V end lost 4 bases, the J end lost 10 bases, and 17 bases lay between the germline ends. Germline V gene lookup returns CDR1 SNHLY and CDR2 FYNNEI. The CDR3 length is 15 residues. The CDR3 reads CASSGEIQGKSPLHF. The DNA of the CDR3 is TGTGCCAGCAGTGGAGAAATTCAGGGTAAATCACCCCTCCACTTT.

Of note for this clonotype: A read error may be the cause here, since a much bigger clone is one base away. The chain links TRBV5-1 to TRBJ2-1; 11 positions match TRBD2. Germline CDR1 reads SGHRS; CDR2 reads YFSETQ. V was pared by 4 bases and J by 3 bases, with 3 bases of the junction left unmatched. The CDR3 is 15 residues long. For the CDR3, the DNA is TGCGCCAGCAGCACGACTAGCGGGGTCTACAATGAGCAGTTCTTC. It codes for CASSTTSGVYNEQFF.

Notes on this clonotype: Here the CDR3 omits its conserved ending phenylalanine or tryptophan, so a read error is the likely source. The chain combines TRBV5-1 with TRBJ2-5, with a weak D call TRBD2 (5 bases). This CDR3 contains 14 residues. Germline lookup yields CDR1 SGHRS and CDR2 YFSETQ. The V and J ends lost 3 bases and 2 bases respectively, with 11 bases between them. CDR3 in amino acids: CASSSPGIQETQYV. In nucleotides, the CDR3 is TGCGCCAGCAGCTCCCCCGGGATACAAGAGACCCAGTACGTC.

In this sample, this clonotype turned up a few times. The chain combines TRBV7-2 with TRBJ1-4; no clear D. This CDR3 spans 16 amino acids. The germline gives CDR1 SGHTA, CDR2 FQGNSA. V was trimmed by 5 bases and J by 2 bases, leaving 15 bases between them. The CDR3, as DNA: TGTGCCAGCAGCCCCAAGGTGGGATCGACTAATGAAAAACTGTTTTTT. It is translated as CASSPKVGSTNEKLFF.

J is TRBJ1-1 and V is TRBV7-9, with TRBD1 matching 7 bases. J was trimmed by 0 bases and V by 5 bases; bases with no gene match: 3. The CDR3 extends over 14 amino acids. Germline CDR1 SEHNR, CDR2 FQNEAQ (reference sequence). CDR3 residues: CASSPDRVNTEAFF. The DNA of the CDR3 is TGTGCCAGCAGCCCCGACAGGGTGAACACTGAAGCTTTCTTT.

The V and J genes are TRBV4-3 and TRBJ2-5, with 7 bases lining up with TRBD2. V shed 2 bases and J 3 bases; nucleotides not matched to a gene: 6. Per germline, CDR1 LGHNA and CDR2 YSLEER. This CDR3 is 15 amino acids long. The CDR3 DNA is TGCGCCAGCAGCCAATGGCTAGCGGTCAAAGAGACCCAGTACTTC. Its translation: CASSQWLAVKETQYF.

This clonotype showed up just a few times. The CDR3, as DNA: TGCGCCAGCAGCCAGGGACAGGGTCGACTTAACGAGCAGTACGTC. Protein sequence: CASSQGQGRLNEQYV. The chain has TRBV4-1 and TRBJ2-7; 9 bases map to TRBD1. Unmatched junction bases numbered 8, after V lost 3 bases and J lost 5 bases. Germline V CDR1 and CDR2: MGHRA, YSYEKL. There are 15 residues in the CDR3.

The chain uses TRBV2 and TRBJ2-7, with a weak D call TRBD2 (6 bases). Germline values: CDR1 SNHLY, CDR2 FYNNEI. CDR3 length: 15 amino acids. The V and J ends lost 6 bases and 4 bases respectively, with 19 bases between them. The CDR3 bases are TGTGCCAGCAGAAAGGTACCGGGACTGTCTTACGAGCAGTACGTC. Translated, it gives CASRKVPGLSYEQYV.

This clonotype was found a few times. The V call is TRBV27, the J call TRBJ1-1, with TRBD1 as a possible D gene (5 bases). Between the trimmed V and J ends, which lost 6 bases and 10 bases, there was a span of 12 bases. CDR1 and CDR2 from the germline V gene are MNHEY and SMNVEV (reference sequence). CDR3 length: 11 residues. This CDR3 reads CASRGTVGAFF. For the CDR3, the DNA is TGTGCCAGCAGAGGGACGGTGGGAGCTTTCTTT.

This clonotype was seen a few times. The chain couples TRBV14 to TRBJ2-1; a weak D match, TRBD1 (6 bases). This CDR3 region has 16 residues. V lost 3 bases and J 0 bases, leaving 12 bases between the germline ends. The germline V gene encodes CDR1 SGHDN and CDR2 FVKESK. In nucleotides, the CDR3 is TGTGCCAGCAGCCACTTCAGGGGTGTCTCCTACAATGAGCAGTTCTTC. Its translation is CASSHFRGVSYNEQFF.

The V and J genes are TRBV7-3 and TRBJ2-1, with TRBD2 matching over 10 bases. Germline V gene data show CDR1 as SGHTA and CDR2 as FQGTGA. This CDR3 has 14 amino acids. With V trimmed by 4 bases and J by 4 bases, 1 base remained unmatched. The CDR3 loop reads CASSSTSGYNEQFF. The CDR3 DNA follows: TGTGCCAGCAGCTCGACTAGCGGGTACAATGAGCAGTTCTTC.

The chain is built from TRBV20-1 and TRBJ2-3, with 8 bases fitting TRBD2. The V segment lost 8 bases and the J segment 3 bases; nucleotides outside the gene matches: 7. From germline, CDR1 is DFQATT and CDR2 SNEGSKA (reference sequence). The length of the CDR3 is 13 residues. CDR3 coding DNA: TGCAGTCAGGAGGGACTAGGTACAGATACGCAGTATTTT. This gives the protein CSQEGLGTDTQYF.